This T cell receptor (beta chain) came from a study of blood T cell repertoires in COVID-19. At the level of the study: Donors in the United States, Italy and Spain gave samples during acute or convalescent COVID-19. T cells, B-cell-depleted T cells, or PBMCs supplied cDNA or gDNA.

In the original processing: Reference gene primer amplification yielded estimated nucleated cell counts. Profiled with immunoSEQ multiplex PCR; TCRdb holds only in-frame clones, not every one. For V, J and clone size, that table is used; D and trimming come from the DNA. The sample includes some 70,000 clones, 80% to 90% of them seen just once. V was pared by 0 bases and J by 7 bases, with 14 bases between. Germline values: CDR1 SGHRS, CDR2 YFSETQ. CDR3 length equals 16 residues. The rearrangement uses TRBV5-1 and TRBJ1-6; a possible D gene is TRBD1 (6 bases). The receptor comes from a man between 60 and 75 years old with acute or convalescent COVID-19. Sequencing was carried out using peripheral blood. DNA for the CDR3: TGCGCCAGCAGCTTGGCTTCGAGACAGGTGAATTCACCCCTCCACTTT. Amino acid sequence: CASSLASRQVNSPLHF.